The rows below give T cell receptor beta chains drawn from one sample of a study of blood T cell repertoires in COVID-19. Some clones are missing from TCRdb's copy, which holds only in-frame ones; the method was immunoSEQ multiplex PCR. The sample has under 150,000 clones; 75% to 90% are singletons. Material: peripheral blood. All receptors derive from a woman aged 40 to 49 with acute or convalescent COVID-19. Each CDR3 is given with its conserved first and last residue. The order of the fields is D gene, V gene, clone size, J gene, CDR3 protein, CDR3 DNA. The D gene is left open where the match is weak. Size values are once, few and many counts, or a class for expanded clones, and some rows have none.

D gene: -; V gene: TRBV7-2; clone size: once; J gene: TRBJ2-7; CDR3 protein: CASSLDFQGKYEQYF; CDR3 DNA: TGTGCCAGCAGCTTAGATTTCCAGGGGAAGTACGAGCAGTACTTC
D gene: TRBD1; V gene: TRBV29-1; clone size: -; J gene: TRBJ1-1; CDR3 protein: CSLGQGGHTEAFF; CDR3 DNA: TGCAGCTTGGGCCAGGGGGGCCACACTGAAGCTTTCTTT
D gene: -; V gene: TRBV7-9; clone size: -; J gene: TRBJ2-3; CDR3 protein: CASTRDVDTQYF; CDR3 DNA: TGTGCCAGCACCCGAGATGTAGATACGCAGTATTTT
D gene: -; V gene: TRBV7-9; clone size: -; J gene: TRBJ1-4; CDR3 protein: CASSFGSNEKLFF; CDR3 DNA: TGTGCCAGCAGTTTCGGGTCGAATGAAAAACTGTTTTTT
D gene: -; V gene: TRBV12-3/TRBV12-4; clone size: -; J gene: TRBJ1-2; CDR3 protein: CASSLRQSVGYTF; CDR3 DNA: TGTGCCAGCAGTTTGAGGCAGAGCGTGGGCTACACCTTC
D gene: -; V gene: TRBV18; clone size: -; J gene: TRBJ1-6; CDR3 protein: CASSADRNSPLHF; CDR3 DNA: TGTGCCAGCTCAGCGGACAGAAATTCACCCCTCCACTTT
D gene: -; V gene: TRBV6-5; clone size: -; J gene: TRBJ2-3; CDR3 protein: CASSLGHRPLDTQYF; CDR3 DNA: TGTGCCAGCAGTCTGGGACACCGTCCCCTGGATACGCAGTATTTT
D gene: -; V gene: TRBV4-1; clone size: once; J gene: TRBJ2-7; CDR3 protein: CASSQDGVASDEQYF; CDR3 DNA: TGCGCCAGCAGCCAAGATGGGGTAGCGAGCGACGAGCAGTACTTC
D gene: TRBD1; V gene: TRBV19; clone size: -; J gene: TRBJ1-4; CDR3 protein: CASTPGQGSEKLFF; CDR3 DNA: TGTGCCAGTACCCCGGGACAGGGGAGTGAAAAACTGTTTTTT
D gene: TRBD2; V gene: TRBV6-6; clone size: -; J gene: TRBJ2-1; CDR3 protein: CASSCSPGGDSLTITIYEQFF; CDR3 DNA: TGTGCCAGCAGCTGTTCCCCGGGAGGGGACTCATTGACCATAACAATTTATGAGCAGTTCTTC
D gene: -; V gene: TRBV12-3/TRBV12-4; clone size: once; J gene: TRBJ1-4; CDR3 protein: CASSSNEKLFF; CDR3 DNA: TGTGCCAGCAGTTCGAATGAAAAACTGTTTTTT
D gene: -; V gene: TRBV2; clone size: -; J gene: TRBJ1-5; CDR3 protein: CASRGDLNQPQHF; CDR3 DNA: TGTGCCAGCAGGGGGGACTTAAATCAGCCCCAGCATTTT
D gene: TRBD1; V gene: TRBV4-3; clone size: -; J gene: TRBJ1-1; CDR3 protein: CASSQDRGLQGRTEAFF; CDR3 DNA: TGCGCCAGCAGCCAAGATAGGGGGCTCCAGGGAAGAACTGAAGCTTTCTTT
D gene: -; V gene: TRBV30; clone size: -; J gene: TRBJ2-5; CDR3 protein: CAWRYRGGTQYF; CDR3 DNA: TGTGCCTGGAGATACAGGGGGGGAACCCAGTACTTC
D gene: TRBD2; V gene: TRBV4-1; clone size: -; J gene: TRBJ2-5; CDR3 protein: CASSQSGLAGGPYQETQYF; CDR3 DNA: TGCGCCAGCAGCCAATCTGGACTAGCGGGGGGCCCGTACCAAGAGACCCAGTACTTC
D gene: TRBD1; V gene: TRBV6-2/TRBV6-3; clone size: -; J gene: TRBJ1-5; CDR3 protein: CASRFYQGDDQPQHF; CDR3 DNA: TGTGCCAGCCGTTTCTACCAGGGGGATGATCAGCCCCAGCATTTT
D gene: -; V gene: TRBV30; clone size: -; J gene: TRBJ1-5; CDR3 protein: CAWSARGSGYQPQHF; CDR3 DNA: TGTGCCTGGAGCGCCAGGGGTTCGGGTTATCAGCCCCAGCATTTT
D gene: -; V gene: TRBV29-1; clone size: -; J gene: TRBJ1-2; CDR3 protein: CSVNPKTPPEPGYTF; CDR3 DNA: TGCAGCGTGAACCCGAAGACCCCGCCGGAGCCTGGCTACACCTTC
D gene: -; V gene: TRBV5-1; clone size: -; J gene: TRBJ1-2; CDR3 protein: CASSHPLDSYGYTF; CDR3 DNA: TGCGCCAGCAGCCACCCCCTGGACTCTTATGGCTACACCTTC
D gene: -; V gene: TRBV5-1; clone size: -; J gene: TRBJ2-2; CDR3 protein: CASSPGDLSTGELFF; CDR3 DNA: TGCGCCAGCAGCCCGGGGGACTTGTCCACCGGGGAGCTGTTTTTT
D gene: TRBD2; V gene: TRBV2; clone size: -; J gene: TRBJ2-3; CDR3 protein: CASSEELAGGNTQYF; CDR3 DNA: TGTGCCAGCAGTGAAGAGTTAGCGGGGGGGAATACGCAGTATTTT
D gene: -; V gene: TRBV11-2; clone size: -; J gene: TRBJ2-1; CDR3 protein: CASSLVRGGLRNEQFF; CDR3 DNA: TGTGCCAGCAGCTTAGTACGTGGGGGCCTGAGAAATGAGCAGTTCTTC
D gene: TRBD1; V gene: TRBV9; clone size: -; J gene: TRBJ2-4; CDR3 protein: CASSVRTGGSDIQYF; CDR3 DNA: TGTGCCAGCAGCGTCCGGACAGGGGGCTCCGACATTCAGTACTTC
D gene: -; V gene: TRBV7-9; clone size: -; J gene: TRBJ1-3; CDR3 protein: CASSLAGGRRGTGNTIYF; CDR3 DNA: TGTGCCAGCAGCTTAGCGGGGGGGCGCAGAGGGACCGGCAACACCATATATTTT
D gene: -; V gene: TRBV11-3; clone size: -; J gene: TRBJ2-7; CDR3 protein: CASSWSGLTGEQYF; CDR3 DNA: TGTGCCAGCAGCTGGAGCGGTCTCACGGGAGAGCAGTACTTC
D gene: TRBD1; V gene: TRBV6-5; clone size: -; J gene: TRBJ1-1; CDR3 protein: CASRTGQGSTGAFF; CDR3 DNA: TGTGCCAGCAGGACGGGACAGGGGTCTACTGGAGCTTTCTTT
D gene: TRBD1; V gene: TRBV29-1; clone size: -; J gene: TRBJ2-7; CDR3 protein: CSVENRQGYEQYF; CDR3 DNA: TGCAGCGTTGAAAACCGACAGGGCTACGAGCAGTACTTC
D gene: -; V gene: TRBV5-5; clone size: -; J gene: TRBJ1-2; CDR3 protein: CASSLTYLQGYGYTF; CDR3 DNA: TGTGCCAGCAGCTTGACCTACCTACAGGGATATGGCTACACCTTC
D gene: TRBD2; V gene: TRBV6-6; clone size: -; J gene: TRBJ2-1; CDR3 protein: CASSPSGRLYNEQFF; CDR3 DNA: TGTGCCAGCAGCCCTAGCGGGAGATTATACAATGAGCAGTTCTTC
D gene: TRBD1; V gene: TRBV5-6; clone size: once; J gene: TRBJ1-5; CDR3 protein: CASSSYTGDQPQHF; CDR3 DNA: TGTGCCAGCAGCTCCTATACAGGGGATCAGCCCCAGCATTTT
D gene: -; V gene: TRBV6-6; clone size: -; J gene: TRBJ2-7; CDR3 protein: CASSENRAGASYEQYF; CDR3 DNA: TGTGCCAGCAGCGAAAACCGGGCAGGGGCATCTTACGAGCAGTACTTC
D gene: -; V gene: TRBV5-4; clone size: -; J gene: TRBJ1-2; CDR3 protein: CASSRQFEGSYGYTF; CDR3 DNA: TGTGCCAGCAGCCGACAGTTTGAAGGGTCTTATGGCTACACCTTC
D gene: -; V gene: TRBV12-3/TRBV12-4; clone size: -; J gene: TRBJ1-1; CDR3 protein: CASSLGTSSEAFF; CDR3 DNA: TGTGCCAGCAGTCTAGGGACAAGTAGTGAAGCTTTCTTT
D gene: TRBD2; V gene: TRBV28; clone size: -; J gene: TRBJ2-1; CDR3 protein: CASSKRLATNEQFF; CDR3 DNA: TGTGCCAGCAGCAAGAGACTAGCCACTAATGAGCAGTTCTTC
D gene: TRBD1; V gene: TRBV5-4; clone size: -; J gene: TRBJ2-7; CDR3 protein: CASSEVGRGLSSYEQYF; CDR3 DNA: TGTGCCAGCAGTGAAGTCGGTAGGGGGCTAAGCTCCTACGAGCAGTACTTC
D gene: TRBD2; V gene: TRBV3-1/TRBV3-2; clone size: -; J gene: TRBJ2-1; CDR3 protein: CASSQDRVAGTYNEQFF; CDR3 DNA: TGTGCCAGCAGCCAAGATAGGGTAGCGGGTACTTACAATGAGCAGTTCTTC
D gene: -; V gene: TRBV15; clone size: -; J gene: TRBJ1-1; CDR3 protein: CATSRDEGDEAFF; CDR3 DNA: TGTGCCACCAGCAGAGATGAGGGTGATGAAGCTTTCTTT
D gene: -; V gene: TRBV30; clone size: few; J gene: TRBJ1-1; CDR3 protein: CAWSPTREAFF; CDR3 DNA: TGTGCCTGGAGCCCGACACGGGAAGCTTTCTTT
D gene: -; V gene: TRBV29-1; clone size: -; J gene: TRBJ1-1; CDR3 protein: CRIAGPNTEAFF; CDR3 DNA: TGCAGAATAGCAGGGCCGAACACTGAAGCTTTCTTT
D gene: TRBD1; V gene: TRBV6-6; clone size: once; J gene: TRBJ2-7; CDR3 protein: CASTLDGTAYEQYF; CDR3 DNA: TGTGCCAGCACCCTTGACGGGACAGCCTACGAGCAGTACTTC
D gene: -; V gene: TRBV6-5; clone size: once; J gene: TRBJ2-2; CDR3 protein: CASKTTGTNTGELFF; CDR3 DNA: TGTGCCAGCAAGACGACAGGCACGAACACCGGGGAGCTGTTTTTT
D gene: -; V gene: TRBV21-1; clone size: -; J gene: TRBJ2-1; CDR3 protein: CAAEGLAGRHNEQFF; CDR3 DNA: TGTGCCGCCGAGGGACTAGCGGGTCGTCACAATGAGCAGTTCTTC
D gene: -; V gene: TRBV6-5; clone size: -; J gene: TRBJ1-3; CDR3 protein: CASRGSSGNTIYF; CDR3 DNA: TGTGCCAGCCGGGGGAGCTCTGGAAACACCATATATTTT
D gene: -; V gene: TRBV5-1; clone size: -; J gene: TRBJ2-2; CDR3 protein: CASAPLQTTGELFF; CDR3 DNA: TGCGCCAGCGCACCCCTTCAGACTACCGGGGAGCTGTTTTTT
D gene: -; V gene: TRBV6-6; clone size: -; J gene: TRBJ1-1; CDR3 protein: CASSYRLVNTEAFF; CDR3 DNA: TGTGCCAGCAGTTATCGGTTAGTGAACACTGAAGCTTTCTTT
D gene: -; V gene: TRBV6-1; clone size: few; J gene: TRBJ2-7; CDR3 protein: CASSAPVPGSPYEQYF; CDR3 DNA: TGTGCCAGCAGTGCCCCCGTCCCGGGATCCCCCTACGAGCAGTACTTC
D gene: -; V gene: TRBV30; clone size: -; J gene: TRBJ2-7; CDR3 protein: CAWSGGSRGVYEQYF; CDR3 DNA: TGTGCCTGGAGTGGGGGTAGCAGGGGGGTCTACGAGCAGTACTTC
D gene: -; V gene: TRBV24-1; clone size: -; J gene: TRBJ2-2; CDR3 protein: CATSDPGNGELFF; CDR3 DNA: TGTGCCACCAGTGACCCAGGGAACGGGGAGCTGTTTTTT
D gene: TRBD2; V gene: TRBV19; clone size: -; J gene: TRBJ2-1; CDR3 protein: CASSIPGTRDNEQFF; CDR3 DNA: TGTGCCAGTAGTATCCCCGGGACTAGAGACAATGAGCAGTTCTTC
D gene: -; V gene: TRBV2; clone size: -; J gene: TRBJ2-7; CDR3 protein: CASTKISYEQYF; CDR3 DNA: TGTGCCAGCACTAAGATCTCCTACGAGCAGTACTTC
D gene: -; V gene: TRBV27; clone size: -; J gene: TRBJ1-3; CDR3 protein: CASSLFWGSSSGNTIYF; CDR3 DNA: TGTGCCAGCAGTTTATTCTGGGGCAGTAGCTCTGGAAACACCATATATTTT
D gene: TRBD1; V gene: TRBV11-1; clone size: -; J gene: TRBJ2-6; CDR3 protein: CASSLRGPGANVLTF; CDR3 DNA: TGTGCCAGCAGCTTAAGGGGGCCTGGGGCCAACGTCCTGACTTTC
D gene: -; V gene: TRBV7-9; clone size: -; J gene: TRBJ1-6; CDR3 protein: CASSPQGYNSPLHF; CDR3 DNA: TGTGCCAGCAGCCCGCAGGGGTATAATTCACCCCTCCACTTT
D gene: -; V gene: TRBV7-3; clone size: -; J gene: TRBJ1-1; CDR3 protein: CASSLSPRGSMNTEAFF; CDR3 DNA: TGTGCCAGCAGCTTATCTCCTAGGGGGAGTATGAACACTGAAGCTTTCTTT
D gene: TRBD1; V gene: TRBV6-4; clone size: -; J gene: TRBJ1-1; CDR3 protein: CASSRDRGNTEAFF; CDR3 DNA: TGTGCCAGCAGTCGGGACAGGGGGAACACTGAAGCTTTCTTT
D gene: -; V gene: TRBV18; clone size: few; J gene: TRBJ2-5; CDR3 protein: CASSLPGSVAQYF; CDR3 DNA: TGTGCCAGCTCACTCCCAGGGTCGGTGGCCCAGTACTTC
D gene: TRBD2; V gene: TRBV5-1; clone size: -; J gene: TRBJ2-3; CDR3 protein: CASRSLSGADTQYF; CDR3 DNA: TGCGCCAGCAGATCACTTAGCGGGGCAGATACGCAGTATTTT
D gene: -; V gene: TRBV2; clone size: -; J gene: TRBJ1-5; CDR3 protein: CASSGGQSNQPQHF; CDR3 DNA: TGTGCCAGCAGTGGGGGCCAGTCCAATCAGCCCCAGCATTTT
D gene: TRBD1; V gene: TRBV6-5; clone size: -; J gene: TRBJ2-1; CDR3 protein: CASRGTGGRNEQFF; CDR3 DNA: TGTGCCAGCAGAGGAACAGGGGGTAGGAATGAGCAGTTCTTC
D gene: -; V gene: TRBV10-3; clone size: -; J gene: TRBJ1-3; CDR3 protein: CATRGAEGFLSGNTIYF; CDR3 DNA: TGTGCCACACGGGGGGCAGAGGGATTCCTCTCTGGAAACACCATATATTTT